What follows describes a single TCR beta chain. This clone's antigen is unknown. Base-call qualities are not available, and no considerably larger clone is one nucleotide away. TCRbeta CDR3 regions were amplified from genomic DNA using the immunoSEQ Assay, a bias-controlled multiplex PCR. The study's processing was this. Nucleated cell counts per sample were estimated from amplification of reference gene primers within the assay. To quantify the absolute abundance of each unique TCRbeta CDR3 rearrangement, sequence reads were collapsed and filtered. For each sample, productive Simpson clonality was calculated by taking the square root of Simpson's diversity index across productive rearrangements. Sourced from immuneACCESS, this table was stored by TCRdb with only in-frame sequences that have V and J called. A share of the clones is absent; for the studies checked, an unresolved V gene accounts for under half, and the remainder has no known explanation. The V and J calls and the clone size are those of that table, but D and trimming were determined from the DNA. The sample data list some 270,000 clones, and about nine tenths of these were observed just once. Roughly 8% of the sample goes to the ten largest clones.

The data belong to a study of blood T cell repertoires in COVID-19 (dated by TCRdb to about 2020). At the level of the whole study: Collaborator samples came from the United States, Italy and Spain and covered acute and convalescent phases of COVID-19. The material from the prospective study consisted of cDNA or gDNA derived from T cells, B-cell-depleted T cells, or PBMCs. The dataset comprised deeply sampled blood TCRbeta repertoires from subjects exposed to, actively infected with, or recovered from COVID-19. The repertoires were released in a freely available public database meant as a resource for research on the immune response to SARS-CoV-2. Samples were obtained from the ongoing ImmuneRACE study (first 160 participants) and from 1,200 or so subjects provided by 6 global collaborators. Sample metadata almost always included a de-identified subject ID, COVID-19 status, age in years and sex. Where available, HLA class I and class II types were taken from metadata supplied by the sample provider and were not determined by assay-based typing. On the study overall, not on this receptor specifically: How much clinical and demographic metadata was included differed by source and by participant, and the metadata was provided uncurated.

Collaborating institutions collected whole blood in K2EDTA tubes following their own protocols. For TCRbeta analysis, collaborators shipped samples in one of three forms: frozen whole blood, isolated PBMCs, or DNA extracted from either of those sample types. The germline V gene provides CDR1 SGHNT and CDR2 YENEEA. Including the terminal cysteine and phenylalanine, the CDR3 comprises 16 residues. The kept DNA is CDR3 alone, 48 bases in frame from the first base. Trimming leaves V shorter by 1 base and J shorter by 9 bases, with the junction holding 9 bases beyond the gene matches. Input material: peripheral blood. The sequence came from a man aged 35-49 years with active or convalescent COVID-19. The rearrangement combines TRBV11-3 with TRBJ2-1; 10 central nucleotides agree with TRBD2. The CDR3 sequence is CASSLALSGRAFEQFF. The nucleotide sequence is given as TGTGCCAGCAGCTTAGCATTGAGCGGGAGGGCCTTTGAGCAGTTCTTC.